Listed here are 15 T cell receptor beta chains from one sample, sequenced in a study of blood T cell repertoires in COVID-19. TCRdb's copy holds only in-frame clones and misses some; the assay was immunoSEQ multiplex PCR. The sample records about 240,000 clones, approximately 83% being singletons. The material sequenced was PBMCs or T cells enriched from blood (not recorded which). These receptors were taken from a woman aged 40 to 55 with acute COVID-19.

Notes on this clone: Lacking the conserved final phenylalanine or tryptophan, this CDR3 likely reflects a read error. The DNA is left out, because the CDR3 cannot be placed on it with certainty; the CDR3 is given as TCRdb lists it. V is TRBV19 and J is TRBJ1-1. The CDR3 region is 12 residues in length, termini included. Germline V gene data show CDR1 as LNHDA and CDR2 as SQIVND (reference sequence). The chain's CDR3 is CASKTGKQEPFD.

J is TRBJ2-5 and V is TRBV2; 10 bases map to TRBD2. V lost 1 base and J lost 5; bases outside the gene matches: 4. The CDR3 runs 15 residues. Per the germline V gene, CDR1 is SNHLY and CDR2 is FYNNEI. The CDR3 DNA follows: TGTGCCAGCAGTGAAGGGCTAGCGGGAGATGAGACCCAGTACTTC. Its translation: CASSEGLAGDETQYF.

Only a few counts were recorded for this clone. The DNA for the CDR3 is TGTGCCAGCAGCTTAGCGACGGGAGGGCCTTTCCACGAGCAGTACTTC. The encoded protein is CASSLATGGPFHEQYF. This chain uses TRBV7-8 with TRBJ2-7; 8 nucleotides match TRBD2. Germline CDR1 and CDR2: SGHVS and FQNEAQ. The CDR3 is 16 amino acids. Trimming removed 0 bases from V and 5 bases from J; junction bases left unmatched: 9.

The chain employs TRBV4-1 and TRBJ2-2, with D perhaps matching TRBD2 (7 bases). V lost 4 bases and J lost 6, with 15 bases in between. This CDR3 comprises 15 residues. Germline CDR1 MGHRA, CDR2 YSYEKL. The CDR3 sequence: CASSPTGGWSGELFF. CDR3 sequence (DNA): TGCGCCAGCAGCCCGACGGGGGGCTGGTCCGGGGAGCTGTTTTTT.

In DNA, the CDR3 is TGTGCCAGCAGCAGACAGGGTTGGGAGACCCAGTACTTC. Its translation: CASSRQGWETQYF. This chain connects TRBV7-2 to TRBJ2-5, with 7 bases matching TRBD1. Germline V CDR1 and CDR2: SGHTA, FQGNSA. V shed 5 bases, J shed 5 bases, and the junction held 5 bases outside the gene matches. The CDR3 is made up of 13 amino acids.

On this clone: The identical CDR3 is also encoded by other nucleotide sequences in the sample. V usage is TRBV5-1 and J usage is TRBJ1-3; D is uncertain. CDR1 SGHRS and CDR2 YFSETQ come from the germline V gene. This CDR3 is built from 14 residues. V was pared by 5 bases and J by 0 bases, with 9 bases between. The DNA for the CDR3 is TGCGCCAGCAGTCCGGGAAGCTCTGGAAACACCATATATTTT. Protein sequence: CASSPGSSGNTIYF. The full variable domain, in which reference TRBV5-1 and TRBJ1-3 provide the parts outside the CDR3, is KAGVTQTPRYLIKTRGQQVTLSCSPISGHRSVSWYQQTPGQGLQFLFEYFSETQRNKGNFPGRFSGRQFSNSRSEMNVSTLELGDSALYLCASSPGSSGNTIYFGEGSWLTVV.

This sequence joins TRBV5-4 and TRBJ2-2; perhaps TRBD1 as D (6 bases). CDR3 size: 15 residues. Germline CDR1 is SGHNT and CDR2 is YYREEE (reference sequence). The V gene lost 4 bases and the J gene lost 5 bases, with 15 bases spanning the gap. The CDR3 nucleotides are TGTGCCAGCAGCCTAGGGGGTCCCGGGACCGGGGAGCTGTTTTTT. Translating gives CASSLGGPGTGELFF.

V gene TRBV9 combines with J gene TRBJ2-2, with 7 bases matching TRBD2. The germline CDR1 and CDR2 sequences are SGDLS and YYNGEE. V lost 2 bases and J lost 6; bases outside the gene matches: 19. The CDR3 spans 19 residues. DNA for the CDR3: TGTGCCAGCAGCGTGGCTGGGCCAGCGGGATATGCGGTGGCCGGGGAGCTGTTTTTT. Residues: CASSVAGPAGYAVAGELFF.

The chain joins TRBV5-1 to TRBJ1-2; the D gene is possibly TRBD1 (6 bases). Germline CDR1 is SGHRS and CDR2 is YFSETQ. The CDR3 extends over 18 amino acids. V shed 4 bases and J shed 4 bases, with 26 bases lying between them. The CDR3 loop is CASSIDKPGVGGLYGYTF. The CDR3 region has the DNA TGCGCCAGCAGCATAGATAAACCAGGGGTGGGTGGTCTCTATGGCTACACCTTC.

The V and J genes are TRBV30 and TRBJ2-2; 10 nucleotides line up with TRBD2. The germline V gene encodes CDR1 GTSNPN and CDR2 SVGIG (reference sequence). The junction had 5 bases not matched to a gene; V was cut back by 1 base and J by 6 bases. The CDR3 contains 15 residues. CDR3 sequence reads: CAWSAFLAGAGELFF. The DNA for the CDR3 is TGTGCCTGGAGTGCGTTCCTAGCGGGAGCCGGGGAGCTGTTTTTT.

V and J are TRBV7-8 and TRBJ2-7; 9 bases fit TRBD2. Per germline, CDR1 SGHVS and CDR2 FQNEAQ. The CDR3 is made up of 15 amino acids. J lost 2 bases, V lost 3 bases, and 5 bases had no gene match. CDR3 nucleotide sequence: TGTGCCAGCAGCTTTCAGCGGGGGGAAACCTACGAGCAGTACTTC. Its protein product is CASSFQRGETYEQYF.

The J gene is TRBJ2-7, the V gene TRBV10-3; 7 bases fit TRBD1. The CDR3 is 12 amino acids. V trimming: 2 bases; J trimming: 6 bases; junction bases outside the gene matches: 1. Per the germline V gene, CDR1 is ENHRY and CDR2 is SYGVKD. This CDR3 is CAISERGPEQYF. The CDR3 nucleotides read TGTGCCATCAGTGAGAGGGGGCCCGAGCAGTACTTC.

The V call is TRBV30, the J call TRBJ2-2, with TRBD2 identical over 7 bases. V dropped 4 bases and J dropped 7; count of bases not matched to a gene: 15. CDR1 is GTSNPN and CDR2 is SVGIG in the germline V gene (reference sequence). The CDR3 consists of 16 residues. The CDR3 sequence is CAWNPGAGVFRGELFF. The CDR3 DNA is TGTGCCTGGAATCCCGGGGCGGGAGTATTTCGCGGGGAGCTGTTTTTT.

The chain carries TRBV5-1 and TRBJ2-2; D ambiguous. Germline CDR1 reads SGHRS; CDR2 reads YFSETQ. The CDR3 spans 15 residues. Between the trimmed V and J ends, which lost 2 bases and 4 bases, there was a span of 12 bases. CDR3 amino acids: CASSLSLGGTGELFF. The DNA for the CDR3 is TGCGCCAGCAGCTTATCCCTTGGCGGCACCGGGGAGCTGTTTTTT.

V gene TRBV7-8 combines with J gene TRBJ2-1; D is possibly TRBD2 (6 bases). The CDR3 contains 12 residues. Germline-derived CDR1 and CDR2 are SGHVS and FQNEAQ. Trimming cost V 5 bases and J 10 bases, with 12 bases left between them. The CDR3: CASSPGLSEQFF. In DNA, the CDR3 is TGTGCCAGCAGCCCAGGACTATCCGAGCAGTTCTTC.